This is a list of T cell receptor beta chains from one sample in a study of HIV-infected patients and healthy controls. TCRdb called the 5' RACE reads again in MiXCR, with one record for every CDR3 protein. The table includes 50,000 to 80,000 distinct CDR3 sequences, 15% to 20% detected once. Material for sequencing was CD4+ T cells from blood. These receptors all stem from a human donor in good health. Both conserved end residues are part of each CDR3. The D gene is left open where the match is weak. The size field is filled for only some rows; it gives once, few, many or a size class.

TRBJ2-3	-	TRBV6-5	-	TGTGCCAGCAGCTCCCGCCGCGTCAGGGGAACCGATACGCAGTATTTT	CASSSRRVRGTDTQYF
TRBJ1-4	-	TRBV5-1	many	TGCGCCAGCAGGTCCGGGCCCGAGGAAAAACTGTTTTTT	CASRSGPEEKLFF
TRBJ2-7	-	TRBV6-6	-	TGTGCCAGCAGAGGGACCAGTTGCTACGAGCAGTACTTC	CASRGTSCYEQYF
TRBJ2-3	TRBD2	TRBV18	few	TGTGCCAGCTCACCTGGGACTAGCGGCGATACGCAGTATTTT	CASSPGTSGDTQYF
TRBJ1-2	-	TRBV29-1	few	TGCAGCGTTGAACAACGGGGGGGCGCGGACTATGGCTACACCTTC	CSVEQRGGADYGYTF
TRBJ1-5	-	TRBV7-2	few	TGTGCCAGCAGCTTTTCCCAAGGGGCCCAGCATTTT	CASSFSQGAQHF
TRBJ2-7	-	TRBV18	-	TGTGCCAGCTCACCACAGGGTGCCCCTCTCGAGCAGTACTTC	CASSPQGAPLEQYF
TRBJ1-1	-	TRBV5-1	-	TGCGCCAGCAGCTTGGCCATGGCGAACACTGAAGCTTTCTTT	CASSLAMANTEAFF
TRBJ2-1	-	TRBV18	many	TGTGCCAGCTCACCCGGAATAGCAATCGGTGAGCAGTTCTTC	CASSPGIAIGEQFF
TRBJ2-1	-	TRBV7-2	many	TGTGCCAGCAGCTTGTCCGGATGGGATGAGCAGTTCTTC	CASSLSGWDEQFF
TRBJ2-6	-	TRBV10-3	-	TGTGCCATCAGAATACGGGACGACTCTGGGGCCAACGTCCTGACTTTC	CAIRIRDDSGANVLTF
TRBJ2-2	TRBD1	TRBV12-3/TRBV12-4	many	TGTGCCAGCAGCAGGGGGCTCGGCGGGGAGCTGTTTTTT	CASSRGLGGELFF
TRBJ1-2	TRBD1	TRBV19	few	TGTGCCAGTAGTATAGGCGGGACAGCAGACTATGGCTACACCTTC	CASSIGGTADYGYTF
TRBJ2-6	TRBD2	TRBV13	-	TGTGCCAGCAGCCCGGGACTAGCGAGCTCTGGGGCCAACGTCCTGACTTTC	CASSPGLASSGANVLTF
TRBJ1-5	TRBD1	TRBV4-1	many	TGCGCCAGCAGCCGTTCGGGGCAGGGGGGGGATCAGCCCCAGCATTTT	CASSRSGQGGDQPQHF
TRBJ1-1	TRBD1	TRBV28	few	TGTGCCAGCATCAACAGGGGCGCAAGCGCTGAAGCTTTCTTT	CASINRGASAEAFF
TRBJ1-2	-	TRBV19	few	TGTGCCAGTAGTATATGGGACGCCTTTAATAACTATGGCTACACCTTC	CASSIWDAFNNYGYTF
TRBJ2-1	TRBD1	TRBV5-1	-	TGCGCCAGCAGCTCCGGGACAGGGGCAAATGAGCAGTTCTTC	CASSSGTGANEQFF
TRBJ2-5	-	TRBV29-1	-	TGCAGCGTTGTCCCAAAAGAGACCCAGTACTTC	CSVVPKETQYF
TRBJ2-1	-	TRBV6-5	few	TGTGCCAGCAGTAAAAAAGGCTACAATGAGCAGTTCTTC	CASSKKGYNEQFF
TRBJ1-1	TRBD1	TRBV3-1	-	TGTGCCAGCAGCCCGCCAGGGGGAGTGACTGAAGCTTTCTTT	CASSPPGGVTEAFF
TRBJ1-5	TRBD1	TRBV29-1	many	TGCAGCGTTGATTCAGGGGGGGATCAGCCCCAGCATTTT	CSVDSGGDQPQHF
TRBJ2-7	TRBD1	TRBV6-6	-	TGTGCCAGCAGTTACTCTACCGGGACAGGTGCTTACGAGCAGTACTTC	CASSYSTGTGAYEQYF
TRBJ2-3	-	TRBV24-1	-	TGTGCCACCAGTGATAACGGAACAGGGAGAGGTCTCACAGATACGCAGTATTTT	CATSDNGTGRGLTDTQYF